A selection of T cell receptor beta chains follows, all from one sample in a study of spatial heterogeneity in lung cancer. TCRdb processed the 5' RACE reads anew with MiXCR; each CDR3 protein has one entry. The data show 7,500 to 10,000 distinct CDR3 sequences, 8% to 9.5% seen once. Sequences were derived from lung tumor tissue, sampled at surgery. Receptors were obtained from a female donor with early-stage non-small cell lung cancer. CDR3s include the opening cysteine and the closing phenylalanine or tryptophan. A D gene is named only where the DNA matches it firmly. Clone sizes are shown as once, few, many or a size class.

TRBV5-4,TRBD2,TRBJ2-7,many,CASSPSGGGPGYEQYF,TGTGCCAGCAGCCCCTCGGGCGGGGGGCCCGGCTACGAGCAGTACTTC
TRBV23-1,NA,TRBJ2-1,medium-sized,CASSHGRGGLSSYNEQFF,TGCGCCAGCAGTCATGGCAGGGGGGGTTTAAGCTCCTACAATGAGCAGTTCTTC
TRBV19,NA,TRBJ1-1,few,CASIQLGQGGMNTEAFF,TGTGCCAGTATTCAATTGGGGCAGGGAGGAATGAACACTGAAGCTTTCTTT
TRBV5-4,NA,TRBJ2-4,few,CASSLAQGEPGGNIQYF,TGTGCCAGCAGCTTGGCACAGGGCGAACCCGGTGGAAACATTCAGTACTTC
TRBV29-1,NA,TRBJ2-1,many,CSVHSGGTREQFF,TGCAGCGTTCACTCCGGGGGGACAAGGGAGCAGTTCTTC
TRBV5-1,TRBD2,TRBJ2-2,many,CASSLELAGGPSTGELFF,TGCGCCAGCAGCTTGGAACTAGCGGGGGGCCCGTCGACCGGGGAGCTGTTTTTT
TRBV6-5,TRBD1,TRBJ1-2,many,CASSPSGTGGREGYTF,TGTGCCAGCAGCCCTTCGGGGACAGGGGGCCGGGAGGGCTACACCTTC
TRBV7-2,NA,TRBJ1-2,many,CASSLEGTVYGYTF,TGTGCCAGCAGCTTAGAGGGCACAGTCTATGGCTACACCTTC
TRBV5-1,NA,TRBJ1-5,medium-sized,CASRTTLNQPQHF,TGCGCCAGCAGGACGACACTCAATCAGCCCCAGCATTTT
TRBV7-2,TRBD1,TRBJ1-2,few,CASSQDRVGGYTF,TGTGCCAGCAGTCAAGACAGGGTGGGAGGCTACACCTTC
TRBV10-2,NA,TRBJ1-4,few,CASSDVGTFGRGLFF,TGCGCCAGCAGTGATGTAGGGACTTTTGGACGGGGGCTGTTTTTT